A single sample is the source of the 30 T cell receptor beta chains below, sequenced in a study of OX40 agonist ivuxolimab in advanced cancers. The protocol was immunoSEQ multiplex PCR, while the TCRdb copy is restricted to in-frame clones and leaves out a portion. This table holds 85,000 to 95,000 clones, around 90% found once. Sequenced material: CD4+ or CD8+ T cells sorted from blood, taken in a trial of the OX40 agonist ivuxolimab. The origin of the receptors is an adult with an advanced solid tumor such as melanoma, head and neck, liver or kidney cancer.

This chain joins TRBV27 and TRBJ2-3, with D possibly being TRBD1 or TRBD2 (6 bases each). Trimming pared 5 bases from V and 0 bases from J, leaving 18 bases between. The CDR3 covers 17 residues. The germline V gene has CDR1 MNHEY and CDR2 SMNVEV (reference sequence). The CDR3 sequence is CASSPEGGRTSTDTQYF. CDR3 in DNA: TGTGCCAGCAGTCCCGAAGGGGGGAGAACTAGCACAGATACGCAGTATTTT.

Comments on this clone: This CDR3 is also generated by other DNA sequences in the sample. V and J are TRBV5-1 and TRBJ2-2; TRBD2 agrees at 8 bases. The V gene end was trimmed by 10 bases and the J gene end by 3 bases; junction bases not matched to a gene: 8. Germline CDR1 and CDR2: SGHRS and YFSETQ. The CDR3 covers 14 residues. CDR3 sequence reads: CASRGGSDTGELFF. The CDR3 coding sequence is TGCGCCTCCCGGGGGGGATCGGACACCGGGGAGCTGTTTTTT.

The V and J genes are TRBV4-1 and TRBJ2-1, with TRBD1 as a possible D gene (5 bases). The CDR3 contains 16 residues. Germline CDR1 and CDR2: MGHRA and YSYEKL. V dropped 4 bases and J dropped 4 bases, with 17 bases sitting between them. Written as DNA, the CDR3 is TGCGCCAGCAGCCGCTCACAGGTTCTGACTTACAATGAGCAGTTCTTC. It codes for CASSRSQVLTYNEQFF.

The rearrangement uses TRBV5-8 and TRBJ1-3; TRBD1 is a possible D gene (6 bases). Germline V gene sequence: CDR1 SGHTS, CDR2 YDEGEE. This CDR3 has 16 amino acids. V was clipped by 6 bases and J by 0 bases, with 16 bases between them. This chain's CDR3 is CASKPGQKFSGNTIYF. The CDR3, as DNA: TGTGCCAGCAAACCGGGACAAAAGTTCTCTGGAAACACCATATATTTT.

The chain uses TRBV10-2 and TRBJ1-2, with 10 positions matching TRBD1. Germline loops: CDR1 WSHSY, CDR2 SAAADI. The V and J ends lost 8 bases and 7 bases, in that order; junction bases with no gene match: 13. CDR3 length equals 15 residues. CDR3 in DNA: TGCGCCAGCTCCTCCTCGGCGGGGGACAGGGGTGGCTACACCTTC. Translation: CASSSSAGDRGGYTF.

The chain uses TRBV6-1 and TRBJ1-5; a weak D match, TRBD1 (5 bases). Germline-derived CDR1 and CDR2 are MNHNS and SASEGT. The CDR3 sequence is 13 residues long. V lost 6 bases and J lost 3, with 9 bases in between. DNA of the CDR3: TGTGCCAGCAGACGGGGCTCCAATCAGCCCCAGCATTTT. Translating gives CASRRGSNQPQHF.

The V gene is TRBV5-1, the J gene TRBJ2-7; D possibly corresponds to TRBD1 (6 bases). This CDR3 contains 13 residues. V was clipped by 0 bases and J by 7 bases, with 11 bases between them. Germline V gene sequence: CDR1 SGHRS, CDR2 YFSETQ. The CDR3 DNA reads TGCGCCAGCAGCTTGGGACAGGCGTTAGAGCAGTACTTC. Translation: CASSLGQALEQYF.

Concerning this clone itself: Other DNA sequences in this sample translate to the same CDR3. The rearrangement joins TRBV5-1 to TRBJ2-3, with 14 positions matching TRBD2. CDR3 length equals 15 residues. J lost 6 bases, V lost 4 bases, and 4 bases had no gene match. CDR1 SGHRS and CDR2 YFSETQ come from the germline V gene. The DNA of the CDR3 is TGCGCCAGCAGCCCGGGACTAGCGGGAGCCGATACGCAGTATTTT. This translates into CASSPGLAGADTQYF. Using reference TRBV5-1 and TRBJ2-3 for the parts outside the CDR3, the full variable domain is KAGVTQTPRYLIKTRGQQVTLSCSPISGHRSVSWYQQTPGQGLQFLFEYFSETQRNKGNFPGRFSGRQFSNSRSEMNVSTLELGDSALYLCASSPGLAGADTQYFGPGTRLTVL.

CDR3 DNA: TGTGCCAGTAGTAAGCGGAGCGGGAGGGGGGCGGATGAGCAGTTCTTC. Translating gives CASSKRSGRGADEQFF. This chain uses TRBV19 with TRBJ2-1; 10 positions match TRBD2. The junction had 11 bases not matched to a gene; V was cut back by 4 bases and J by 8 bases. This CDR3 has 16 amino acids. The germline gives CDR1 LNHDA, CDR2 SQIVND (reference sequence).

The chain joins TRBV2 to TRBJ2-2; TRBD1 matches 10 bases. The length of the CDR3 is 18 residues. Trimming took 5 bases from V and 1 from J; bases not matched to a gene: 10. Looked up from germline, CDR1 is SNHLY and CDR2 is FYNNEI. The CDR3: CASSSGTGAHMNTGELFF. The CDR3 DNA reads as TGTGCCAGCAGTTCCGGGACAGGGGCCCACATGAACACCGGGGAGCTGTTTTTT.

V and J are TRBV6-5 and TRBJ1-2, with D possibly TRBD1 on 6 matching bases. This CDR3 contains 12 residues. Trimming removed 7 bases from V and 7 bases from J, with 13 bases in between. From germline, CDR1 is MNHEY and CDR2 SVGAGI. The CDR3 DNA reads TGTGCCAGCAAGGACAGATCTGGTGGCTACACCTTC. It translates to CASKDRSGGYTF.

The J gene is TRBJ2-5, the V gene TRBV29-1; possibly TRBD1 or TRBD2 for D (5 bases each). TRBJ2-7 matches the DNA end more closely, so the J call is doubtful. Germline CDR1 reads SQVTM; CDR2 reads ANQGSEA. This CDR3 has 13 residues. In DNA form, the CDR3 reads TGCAGCGTTGGAGGGACGGGTAACTACGAGCAGTACTTC. It encodes CSVGGTGNYEQYF.

V is TRBV18 and J is TRBJ2-5; D tentatively reads TRBD1 or TRBD2 (5 bases each). The CDR3 runs 15 residues. The germline V gene has CDR1 KGHSH and CDR2 LQKENI. Trimming took 1 base from V and 0 from J, leaving 9 bases between them. The CDR3 sequence: CASSPRVGDQETQYF. CDR3 nucleotide sequence: TGTGCCAGCTCACCACGTGTGGGGGACCAAGAGACCCAGTACTTC.

The rearrangement joins TRBV21-1 to TRBJ1-4; the DNA was not compared with TRBD1, the D call given in the table. TRBV21-1 is recorded as a pseudogene. The length of the CDR3 is 19 residues. The CDR3 here is CASSKDGGQGCPTNEKLFF. In nucleotides, the CDR3 is TGTGCCAGCAGCAAAGACGGGGGACAGGGGTGCCCAACTAATGAAAAACTGTTTTTT.

The chain uses TRBV9 and TRBJ1-3; D not resolved. Germline V gene data show CDR1 as SGDLS and CDR2 as YYNGEE. The CDR3 consists of 14 residues. V dropped 0 bases and J dropped 2 bases, with 6 bases sitting between them. CDR3 loop: CASSVDGTGNTIYF. The CDR3 region has the DNA TGTGCCAGCAGCGTAGATGGGACTGGAAACACCATATATTTT.

The chain is built from TRBV7-8 and TRBJ2-2; possibly TRBD1 for D (5 bases). V was clipped by 11 bases and J by 4 bases, with 11 bases between them. CDR3 length equals 12 residues. Germline V gene lookup returns CDR1 SGHVS and CDR2 FQNEAQ. The DNA for the CDR3 is TGTGCCGGCCGACAGCTCACCGGGGAGCTGTTTTTT. It yields the protein CAGRQLTGELFF.

The rearrangement uses TRBV11-3 and TRBJ2-6, with 7 positions matching TRBD1. Unmatched junction bases numbered 7, after V lost 4 bases and J lost 1 base. CDR1 is SGHNT and CDR2 is YENEEA in the germline V gene. The CDR3 length is 17 residues. CDR3 DNA sequence: TGTGCCAGCAGCTACAGGGGCCGATCTTCTGGGGCCAACGTCCTGACTTTC. Amino acids: CASSYRGRSSGANVLTF.

The chain employs TRBV6-1 and TRBJ1-2, with D perhaps TRBD1 (5 bases). Germline loops: CDR1 MNHNS, CDR2 SASEGT. V was shortened by 8 bases and J by 7 bases, with 14 bases between the two germline ends. The CDR3 sequence is 12 residues long. CDR3 amino acids: CASVAGYGGYTF. DNA of the CDR3: TGTGCCAGCGTCGCAGGGTATGGTGGCTACACCTTC.

The chain recombines TRBV11-3 with TRBJ2-7; D is perhaps TRBD1 (6 bases). Trimming removed 5 bases at V and 4 bases at J, with 15 bases between. Germline V gene data show CDR1 as SGHNT and CDR2 as YENEEA. The CDR3 loop spans 14 amino acids. This CDR3 reads CASSPGQGPYEQYF. DNA for the CDR3: TGTGCCAGCAGCCCGGGTCAGGGGCCGTACGAGCAGTACTTC. The variable domain in full, completed from reference TRBV11-3 and TRBJ2-7, reads EAGVVQSPRYKIIEKKQPVAFWCNPISGHNTLYWYLQNLGQGPELLIRYENEEAVDDSQLPKDRFSAERLKGVDSTLKIQPAELGDSAVYLCASSPGQGPYEQYFGPGTRLTVT.

The chain has TRBV5-1 and TRBJ2-1; the D gene is possibly TRBD2 (5 bases). This CDR3 region has 14 residues. Germline lookup yields CDR1 SGHRS and CDR2 YFSETQ. V was clipped by 2 bases and J by 6 bases, with 12 bases between them. The CDR3 is CASSLRGPRNEQFF. DNA for the CDR3: TGCGCCAGCAGCTTACGGGGTCCCCGCAATGAGCAGTTCTTC.

The V call is TRBV19, the J call TRBJ1-1; TRBD1 matches 8 bases. Germline CDR1 and CDR2: LNHDA and SQIVND (reference sequence). The CDR3 is 14 amino acids. V shed 7 bases and J 5 bases; nucleotides not matched to a gene: 9. CDR3 DNA sequence: TGTGCCAGTAAAACCCAGGGGGCGCGGACTGAAGCTTTCTTT. Translation: CASKTQGARTEAFF.

The chain uses TRBV25-1 and TRBJ2-1; no firm D call. V was pared by 6 bases and J by 0 bases, with 0 bases between. The CDR3 sequence is 11 residues long. Germline CDR1 is MGHDK and CDR2 is SYGVNS. The CDR3 DNA follows: TGTGCCAGCAGCTCCTACAATGAGCAGTTCTTC. Residues: CASSSYNEQFF. The variable domain in full, completed from reference TRBV25-1 and TRBJ2-1, reads EADIYQTPRYLVIGTGKKITLECSQTMGHDKMYWYQQDPGMELHLIHYSYGVNSTEKGDLSSESTVSRIRTEHFPLTLESARPSHTSQYLCASSSYNEQFFGPGTRLTVL.

This chain connects TRBV19 to TRBJ1-5; D is unclear. The germline V gene encodes CDR1 LNHDA and CDR2 SQIVND (reference sequence). V was trimmed by 4 bases and J by 6 bases, leaving 13 bases between them. The CDR3 is 14 residues long. Here the CDR3 reads CASSKPPEVQPQHF. In DNA, the CDR3 is TGTGCCAGTAGTAAACCCCCAGAGGTTCAGCCCCAGCATTTT.

The chain employs TRBV15 and TRBJ2-7; TRBD2 matches at 11 bases. Germline CDR1 LNHNV, CDR2 YYDKDF (reference sequence). The J segment lost 2 bases and the V segment lost 5 bases, leaving 11 bases of the junction unmatched. The CDR3 covers 17 residues. Written as DNA, the CDR3 is TGTGCCACCAGCGGACAGGGTTTACTAGCGGGAGCCTACGAGCAGTACTTC. Protein sequence: CATSGQGLLAGAYEQYF.

The chain links TRBV7-2 to TRBJ2-3; a possible D gene is TRBD2 (6 bases). Germline V gives CDR1 SGHTA, CDR2 FQGNSA. The germline V and J ends were trimmed by 5 bases and 3 bases, with 15 bases remaining between them. CDR3 length equals 15 residues. The CDR3 sequence: CASSVNPAGTDTQYF. The CDR3 nucleotides read TGTGCCAGCAGCGTCAACCCGGCGGGGACAGATACGCAGTATTTT.

The sample holds one count of this clone. This chain links TRBV5-1 with TRBJ1-2; 7 nucleotides align to TRBD1. The germline CDR1 and CDR2 sequences are SGHRS and YFSETQ. Trimming cost V 3 bases and J 9 bases; bases outside gene matches: 5. The CDR3 has 12 amino acids. The CDR3 region is CASSSDRARYTF. For the CDR3, the DNA is TGCGCCAGCAGCTCAGACAGGGCTCGCTACACCTTC.

As regards this clone: The identical CDR3 is also encoded by other nucleotide sequences in the sample. This sequence joins TRBV6-4 and TRBJ1-6; D might be TRBD1 (6 bases). With 9 bases removed from V and 6 bases from J, the gap between germline ends came to 18 bases. This CDR3 is built from 15 residues. Looked up from germline, CDR1 is MRHNA and CDR2 is SNTAGT. The chain's CDR3 is CASSLFRGFNSPLHF. As DNA, the CDR3 is TGTGCCAGTAGTCTCTTCAGGGGCTTTAATTCACCCCTCCACTTT.

The chain joins TRBV5-6 to TRBJ2-3, with a tentative D call TRBD1 (5 bases). The CDR3 length is 14 residues. V lost 4 bases to trimming and J lost 8 bases, with 17 bases between them. CDR1 is SGHDT and CDR2 is YYEEEE in the germline V gene. As DNA, the CDR3 is TGTGCCAGCAGCCCTAACGTAGGGGCTGGTACGCAGTATTTT. This translates into CASSPNVGAGTQYF.

The chain is built from TRBV27 and TRBJ2-7, with 11 bases aligning to TRBD2. This CDR3 is built from 15 residues. Looked up from germline, CDR1 is MNHEY and CDR2 is SMNVEV (reference sequence). V was clipped by 6 bases and J by 2 bases; unmatched bases: 6. The CDR3, as DNA: TGTGCCAGCAGGCGAACTAGCGGGGGAGCCTACGAGCAGTACTTC. This codes for CASRRTSGGAYEQYF.

V gene TRBV5-4 combines with J gene TRBJ1-3; the match to TRBD1 covers 7 bases. From germline, CDR1 is SGHNT and CDR2 YYREEE (reference sequence). The CDR3 extends over 16 amino acids. With V trimmed by 3 bases and J by 4 bases, 10 bases remained unmatched. The CDR3 reads CASSSFGGGPGNTIYF. The CDR3, as DNA: TGTGCCAGCAGCTCGTTTGGAGGGGGCCCCGGAAACACCATATATTTT. Full variable domain (missing parts from reference TRBV5-4 and TRBJ1-3): ETGVTQSPTHLIKTRGQQVTLRCSSQSGHNTVSWYQQALGQGPQFIFQYYREEENGRGNFPPRFSGLQFPNYSSELNVNALELDDSALYLCASSSFGGGPGNTIYFGEGSWLTVV.